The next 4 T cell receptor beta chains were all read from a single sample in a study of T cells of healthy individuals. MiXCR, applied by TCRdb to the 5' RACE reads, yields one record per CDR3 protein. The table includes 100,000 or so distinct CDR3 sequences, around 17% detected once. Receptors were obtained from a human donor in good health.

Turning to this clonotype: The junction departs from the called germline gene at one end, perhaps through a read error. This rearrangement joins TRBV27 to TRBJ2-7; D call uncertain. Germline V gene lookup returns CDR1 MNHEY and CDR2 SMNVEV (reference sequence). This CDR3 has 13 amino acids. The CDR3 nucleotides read TGTGCCAGCTGTTTAGGCAGGACCTACGAGCAGTACTTC. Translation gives CASCLGRTYEQYF.

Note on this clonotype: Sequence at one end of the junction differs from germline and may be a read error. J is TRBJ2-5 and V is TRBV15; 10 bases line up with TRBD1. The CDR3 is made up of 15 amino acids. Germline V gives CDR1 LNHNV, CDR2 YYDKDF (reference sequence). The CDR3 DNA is TGTGCCGCCAGCAGGAGGGACAGGGGATTAGAGACCCAGTACTTC. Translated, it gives CAASRRDRGLETQYF.

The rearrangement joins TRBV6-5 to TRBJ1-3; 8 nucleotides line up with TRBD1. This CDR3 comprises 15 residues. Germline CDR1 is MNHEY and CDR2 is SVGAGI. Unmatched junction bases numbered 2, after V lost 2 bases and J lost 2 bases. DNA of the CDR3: TGTGCCAGCAGTTACCGGACAGGGACTGGAAACACCATATATTTT. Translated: CASSYRTGTGNTIYF.

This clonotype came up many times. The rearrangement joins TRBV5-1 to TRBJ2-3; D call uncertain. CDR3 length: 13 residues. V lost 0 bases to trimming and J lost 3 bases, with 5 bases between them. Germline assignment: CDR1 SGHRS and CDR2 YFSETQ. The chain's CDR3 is CASSLAGTDTQYF. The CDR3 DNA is TGCGCCAGCAGCTTGGCCGGGACAGATACGCAGTATTTT.